This TCR beta chain was identified in a study of T-cell reconstitution after alpha-beta-depleted transplantation in children (dated by TCRdb to 2016 to 2017). Study-level background: T-cell immune reconstitution after TCRalphabeta/CD19-depleted allogeneic hematopoietic cell transplantation in children was quantitatively tracked in the study by means of TCR repertoire profiling.

CDR1 SGHTA and CDR2 FQGNSA were looked up in the germline V gene. Trimming at the junction amounts to 3 bases on V and 6 bases on J, and the germline ends lie 14 bases apart. The CDR3 goes from the cysteine to the phenylalanine over 15 residues. The kept DNA is CDR3 alone, 45 bases in frame from the first base. The method was PCR. TCRdb lists the instrument as Illumina HiSeq 2500. Molecular barcoding was employed in the preparation of TCR libraries, with unique molecular identifiers being used to normalize TCRbeta repertoire quantification. TCRdb took the public reads, trimmed them with fastp at Q25, ran MiXCR for clone calling and kept in-frame beta chains. Merged by CDR3 protein, the rows form single entries marked with the most common genes and DNA. In this sample the table shows about 400,000 distinct CDR3 sequences, about an eighth of which occur a single time. The biggest ten clones account for about 4% of the sample.

This clonotype was picked up many times. The antigen it binds to is not known. Nothing much larger sits one base from this clone, and base qualities are not available. This TCR derives from a human donor who donated a stem cell graft to a child with Fanconi anemia. Here the chain combines TRBV7-2 and TRBJ2-2; the D segment could be TRBD1, given 5 matching bases. The material sequenced was PBMCs, taken from the stem cell graft. CDR3 reads: CASSFRVLSAGELFF. Read as DNA, the sequence is TGTGCCAGCAGCTTCAGGGTTCTTTCAGCCGGGGAGCTGTTTTTT.